These T cell receptor beta chains were read from a single sample in a study of T cells in Graves' hyperthyroidism and ophthalmopathy. TCRdb used MiXCR to reprocess the multiplex PCR reads, holding one entry per CDR3 protein. The data show fewer than 700,000 distinct CDR3 sequences, 15% to 20% seen once. The specimen was blood. The receptors were sampled from a woman aged 25 to 39 with Graves' hyperthyroidism. Both conserved end residues are part of each CDR3. The order of the fields is V gene, D gene, clone size, J gene, CDR3 protein, CDR3 DNA. The D gene is left open where the match is weak. Only part of the rows carry a size: once, few, many, or a class if the clone is expanded.

V: TRBV4-1; D: -; size: -; J: TRBJ2-7; CDR3: CASSQDERINEQYF; DNA: TGCGCCAGCAGCCAAGACGAGCGGATCAACGAGCAGTACTTC
V: TRBV28; D: -; size: -; J: TRBJ1-1; CDR3: CASSGSDGSYTEAFF; DNA: TGTGCCAGCAGTGGGAGCGATGGGAGCTACACTGAAGCTTTCTTT
V: TRBV7-3; D: -; size: -; J: TRBJ2-5; CDR3: CASSLYPGLSTETQYF; DNA: TGTGCCAGCAGCTTGTACCCGGGGCTGAGCACAGAGACCCAGTACTTC
V: TRBV6-2/TRBV6-3; D: -; size: many; J: TRBJ2-7; CDR3: CASSRGASRVEQYF; DNA: TGTGCCAGCAGTCGGGGGGCCTCGAGGGTCGAGCAGTACTTC
V: TRBV6-1; D: TRBD2; size: -; J: TRBJ2-2; CDR3: CASGLLAGGNTGELFF; DNA: TGTGCCAGCGGACTACTAGCGGGAGGGAACACCGGGGAGCTGTTTTTT
V: TRBV7-3; D: TRBD1; size: -; J: TRBJ2-1; CDR3: CASSRPGQGHYNEQFF; DNA: TGTGCCAGCAGCCGCCCGGGACAGGGCCACTACAATGAGCAGTTCTTC
V: TRBV27; D: TRBD1; size: -; J: TRBJ1-4; CDR3: CASKGQGGSFNEKLFF; DNA: TGTGCCAGCAAAGGGCAGGGGGGGAGCTTTAATGAAAAACTGTTTTTT
V: TRBV11-1; D: TRBD2; size: many; J: TRBJ2-5; CDR3: CASSPGLAGGTGETQYF; DNA: TGTGCCAGCAGCCCTGGACTAGCGGGAGGTACGGGAGAGACCCAGTACTTC
V: TRBV7-2; D: -; size: few; J: TRBJ1-2; CDR3: CASSLGRGVRGYTF; DNA: TGTGCCAGCAGCTTAGGGCGGGGGGTGCGTGGCTACACCTTC
V: TRBV2; D: -; size: many; J: TRBJ2-1; CDR3: CASKDGEQFF; DNA: TGTGCCAGCAAAGATGGTGAGCAGTTCTTC
V: TRBV20-1; D: TRBD1; size: -; J: TRBJ2-7; CDR3: CSASRDRGLYEQYF; DNA: TGCAGTGCAAGCAGGGACAGGGGGCTCTACGAGCAGTACTTC
V: TRBV5-5; D: -; size: -; J: TRBJ1-5; CDR3: CASSLSRPYSNQPQHF; DNA: TGTGCCAGCAGCCTCTCTAGGCCGTATAGCAATCAGCCCCAGCATTTT
V: TRBV27; D: -; size: many; J: TRBJ1-2; CDR3: CASSPRRGIGFVYYGYTF; DNA: TGTGCCAGCAGTCCACGTAGGGGGATAGGGTTCGTTTACTATGGCTACACCTTC
V: TRBV24-1; D: TRBD2; size: many; J: TRBJ2-3; CDR3: CATSDGLAGGGSTDTQYF; DNA: TGTGCCACCAGTGATGGACTAGCGGGAGGCGGGAGCACAGATACGCAGTATTTT
V: TRBV29-1; D: -; size: few; J: TRBJ2-7; CDR3: CSVWYFGTPYEQYF; DNA: TGCAGCGTCTGGTACTTCGGGACACCTTACGAGCAGTACTTC
V: TRBV19; D: -; size: -; J: TRBJ1-5; CDR3: CASSIAEWQPQHF; DNA: TGTGCCAGTAGTATAGCAGAATGGCAGCCCCAGCATTTT
V: TRBV29-1; D: -; size: few; J: TRBJ1-1; CDR3: CSVVRGGFKVAFF; DNA: TGCAGCGTTGTAAGGGGCGGGTTTAAGGTCGCTTTCTTT
V: TRBV20-1; D: -; size: few; J: TRBJ2-2; CDR3: CSARDARISINTGELFF; DNA: TGCAGTGCTAGAGACGCCAGGATCTCTATAAACACCGGGGAGCTGTTTTTT
V: TRBV28; D: -; size: many; J: TRBJ1-5; CDR3: CASSSPRPSTRPQHF; DNA: TGTGCCAGCAGTTCCCCGCGTCCCTCTACTCGGCCCCAGCATTTT
V: TRBV20-1; D: TRBD2; size: many; J: TRBJ2-7; CDR3: CSARASGRLREQYF; DNA: TGCAGTGCTAGGGCTAGCGGGAGACTTCGCGAGCAGTACTTC
V: TRBV27; D: -; size: few; J: TRBJ2-4; CDR3: CASSLSYVGAKNIQYF; DNA: TGTGCCAGCAGTTTAAGTTATGTCGGAGCCAAAAACATTCAGTACTTC
V: TRBV3-1; D: -; size: few; J: TRBJ1-2; CDR3: CASSQDFGGRAGTF; DNA: TGTGCCAGCAGCCAAGATTTTGGGGGTCGCGCTGGGACCTTC
V: TRBV28; D: -; size: few; J: TRBJ2-5; CDR3: CASSRLRQIQETQYF; DNA: TGTGCCAGCAGCCGCCTTCGGCAGATCCAAGAGACCCAGTACTTC
V: TRBV7-3; D: -; size: -; J: TRBJ2-5; CDR3: CASSRTGERGETQYF; DNA: TGTGCCAGCAGCAGAACAGGGGAGCGGGGAGAGACCCAGTACTTC
V: TRBV5-5; D: -; size: many; J: TRBJ1-5; CDR3: CASSRRGFGSNQPQHF; DNA: TGTGCCAGCAGCCGTAGGGGTTTTGGGAGCAATCAGCCCCAGCATTTT
V: TRBV5-1; D: -; size: -; J: TRBJ1-2; CDR3: CASSGGTAQAGGYTF; DNA: TGCGCCAGCAGCGGAGGGACGGCTCAGGCGGGTGGCTACACCTTC
V: TRBV28; D: -; size: -; J: TRBJ2-6; CDR3: CASSRTWANVLTF; DNA: TGTGCCAGCAGCCGGACTTGGGCCAACGTCCTGACTTTC
V: TRBV11-2; D: -; size: -; J: TRBJ2-1; CDR3: CASSLPFDLSYNEQFF; DNA: TGTGCCAGCAGCCTCCCTTTCGACTTATCCTACAATGAGCAGTTCTTC
V: TRBV5-1; D: -; size: many; J: TRBJ1-2; CDR3: CASSLREPNYGYTF; DNA: TGCGCCAGCAGCTTGAGGGAGCCCAACTATGGCTACACCTTC
V: TRBV7-9; D: TRBD1; size: -; J: TRBJ2-2; CDR3: CASSVRPGQGPTGELFF; DNA: TGTGCCAGCAGCGTTCGTCCGGGACAGGGACCCACCGGGGAGCTGTTTTTT
V: TRBV12-3/TRBV12-4; D: -; size: many; J: TRBJ1-1; CDR3: CASRARDGMNTEAFF; DNA: TGTGCCAGCAGGGCCCGGGACGGGATGAACACTGAAGCTTTCTTT
V: TRBV28; D: -; size: -; J: TRBJ2-5; CDR3: CASTRLRGPSIQETQYF; DNA: TGTGCCAGCACCCGGCTCCGGGGGCCGAGCATACAAGAGACCCAGTACTTC
V: TRBV27; D: -; size: many; J: TRBJ2-5; CDR3: CASSLLAGLETQYF; DNA: TGTGCCAGCAGTTTATTGGCGGGACTGGAGACCCAGTACTTC
V: TRBV6-5; D: TRBD2; size: many; J: TRBJ2-7; CDR3: CASSYGLAGGAFGEQYF; DNA: TGTGCCAGCAGTTACGGTCTAGCGGGAGGTGCGTTCGGCGAGCAGTACTTC
V: TRBV20-1; D: TRBD1; size: many; J: TRBJ2-3; CDR3: CSARDVGQGESDTQYF; DNA: TGCAGTGCTAGAGATGTCGGACAGGGGGAATCAGATACGCAGTATTTT
V: TRBV5-4; D: -; size: few; J: TRBJ1-1; CDR3: CASSLQGINTEAFF; DNA: TGTGCCAGCAGCTTGCAGGGAATCAACACTGAAGCTTTCTTT
V: TRBV12-3/TRBV12-4; D: -; size: -; J: TRBJ1-6; CDR3: CASSLEGEGSPLHF; DNA: TGTGCCAGCAGTTTGGAGGGGGAGGGCTCACCCCTCCACTTT
V: TRBV24-1; D: TRBD1; size: -; J: TRBJ2-3; CDR3: CATSDLGQGGPPDTQYF; DNA: TGTGCCACCAGTGACCTCGGACAGGGAGGACCCCCAGATACGCAGTATTTT
V: TRBV28; D: -; size: many; J: TRBJ1-1; CDR3: CASIGRLNTEAFF; DNA: TGTGCCAGCATTGGCAGACTGAACACTGAAGCTTTCTTT
V: TRBV4-2; D: TRBD2; size: few; J: TRBJ2-5; CDR3: CASSQGPTSGVETQYF; DNA: TGTGCCAGCAGCCAAGGACCGACTAGCGGGGTAGAGACCCAGTACTTC
V: TRBV30; D: -; size: few; J: TRBJ1-1; CDR3: CAWKTGVMNTEAFF; DNA: TGTGCCTGGAAAACAGGCGTTATGAACACTGAAGCTTTCTTT
V: TRBV7-9; D: -; size: few; J: TRBJ2-7; CDR3: CASSLATTGYEQYF; DNA: TGTGCCAGCAGCTTAGCGACGACTGGCTACGAGCAGTACTTC
V: TRBV12-3/TRBV12-4; D: TRBD1; size: once; J: TRBJ1-2; CDR3: CASSFLYRGRSNYGYTF; DNA: TGTGCCAGCAGTTTCCTCTACAGGGGGCGCAGTAACTATGGCTACACCTTC
V: TRBV9; D: TRBD2; size: few; J: TRBJ2-3; CDR3: CASSVGLAGGTDTQYF; DNA: TGTGCCAGCAGCGTAGGACTAGCGGGCGGCACAGATACGCAGTATTTT
V: TRBV5-1; D: -; size: many; J: TRBJ1-1; CDR3: CASSLGAHTEAFF; DNA: TGCGCCAGCAGCTTAGGGGCCCACACTGAAGCTTTCTTT